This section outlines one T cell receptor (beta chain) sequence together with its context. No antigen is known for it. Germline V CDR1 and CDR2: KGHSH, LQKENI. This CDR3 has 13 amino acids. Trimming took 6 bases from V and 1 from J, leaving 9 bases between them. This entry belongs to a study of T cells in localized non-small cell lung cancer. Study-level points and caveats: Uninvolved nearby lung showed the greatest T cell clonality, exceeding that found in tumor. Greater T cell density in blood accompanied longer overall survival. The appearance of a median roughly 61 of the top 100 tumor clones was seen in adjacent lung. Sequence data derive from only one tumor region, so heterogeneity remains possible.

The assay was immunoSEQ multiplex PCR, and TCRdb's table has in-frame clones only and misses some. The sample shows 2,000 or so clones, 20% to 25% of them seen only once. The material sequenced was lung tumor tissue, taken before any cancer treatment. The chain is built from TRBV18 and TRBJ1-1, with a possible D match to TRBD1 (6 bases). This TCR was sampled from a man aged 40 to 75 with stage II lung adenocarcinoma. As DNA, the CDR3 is TGTGCCAGCTCGACGACAGGGAACACTGAAGCTTTCTTT. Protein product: CASSTTGNTEAFF.